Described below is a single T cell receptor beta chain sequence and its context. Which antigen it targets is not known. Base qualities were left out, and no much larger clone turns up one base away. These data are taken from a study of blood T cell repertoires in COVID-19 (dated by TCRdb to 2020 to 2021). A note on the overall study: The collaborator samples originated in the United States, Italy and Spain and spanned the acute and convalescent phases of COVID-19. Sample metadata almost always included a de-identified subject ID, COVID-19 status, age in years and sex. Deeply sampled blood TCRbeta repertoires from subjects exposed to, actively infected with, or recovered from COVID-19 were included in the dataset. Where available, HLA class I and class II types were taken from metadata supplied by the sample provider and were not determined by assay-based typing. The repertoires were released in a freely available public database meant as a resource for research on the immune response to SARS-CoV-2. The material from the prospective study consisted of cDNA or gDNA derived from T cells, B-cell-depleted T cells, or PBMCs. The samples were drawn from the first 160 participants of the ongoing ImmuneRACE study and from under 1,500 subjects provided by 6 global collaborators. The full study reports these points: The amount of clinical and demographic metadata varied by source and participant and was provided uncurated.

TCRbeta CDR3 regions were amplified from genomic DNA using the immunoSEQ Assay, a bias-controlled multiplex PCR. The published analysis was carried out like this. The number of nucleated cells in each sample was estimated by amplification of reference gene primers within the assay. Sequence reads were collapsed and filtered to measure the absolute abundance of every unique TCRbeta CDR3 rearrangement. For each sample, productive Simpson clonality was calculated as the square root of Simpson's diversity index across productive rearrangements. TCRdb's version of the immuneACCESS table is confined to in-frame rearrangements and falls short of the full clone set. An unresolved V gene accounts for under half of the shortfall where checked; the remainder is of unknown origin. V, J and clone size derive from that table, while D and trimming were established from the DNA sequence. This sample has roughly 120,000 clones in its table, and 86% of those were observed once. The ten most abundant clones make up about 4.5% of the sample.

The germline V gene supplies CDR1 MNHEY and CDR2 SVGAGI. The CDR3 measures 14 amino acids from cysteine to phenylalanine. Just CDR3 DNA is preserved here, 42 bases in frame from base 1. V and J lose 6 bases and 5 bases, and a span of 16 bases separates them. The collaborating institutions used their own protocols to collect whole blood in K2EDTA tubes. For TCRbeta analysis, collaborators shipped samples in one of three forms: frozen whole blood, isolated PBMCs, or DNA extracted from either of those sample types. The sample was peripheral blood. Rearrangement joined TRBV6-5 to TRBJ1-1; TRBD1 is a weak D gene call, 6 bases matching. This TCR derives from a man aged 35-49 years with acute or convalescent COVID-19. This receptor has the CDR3 CASRNDRSRTEAFF. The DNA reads TGTGCCAGCAGAAACGACAGGAGTCGGACTGAAGCTTTCTTT.